This T cell receptor beta chain is from a study of cytomegalovirus exposure and HLA in healthy donors. Findings of the study overall: The authors reported that TCR beta sequences could predict HLA-A and HLA-B alleles. These predictions were accurate for most subjects in the first cohort. The study put 150 to 200 TCR beta chains on its list as cytomegalovirus-associated.

Comment on this clone: The antigen is undetermined.

Primers for the PCR totalled 60 Vbeta and 13 Jbeta. Original processing methods: It was a later analysis that counted about 80 million unique TCR beta chains, of which approximately 9.9 million were shared. Some clones are missing from TCRdb's copy, which holds only in-frame ones; the method was immunoSEQ multiplex PCR. The V and J calls and clone size are taken from that table; D and trimming were inferred from the DNA. Among 160,000 or so clones listed, 70% to 85% were seen once. Healthy bone marrow donors formed the donor group. The CDR3 runs 15 residues. V was pared by 0 bases and J by 6 bases, with 4 bases of the junction left unmatched. From germline, CDR1 is ENHRY and CDR2 SYGVKD.

The rearrangement links TRBV10-3 to TRBJ2-7; 11 positions match TRBD2. The receptor was isolated from a woman aged 40 to 50 in good health and CMV-seronegative. Sequencing was done on a sample of PBMCs. Here the CDR3 DNA reads TGTGCCATCAGTGAGTCACTAGCGGGAGTCGGCGAGCAGTACTTC. Protein sequence: CAISESLAGVGEQYF.